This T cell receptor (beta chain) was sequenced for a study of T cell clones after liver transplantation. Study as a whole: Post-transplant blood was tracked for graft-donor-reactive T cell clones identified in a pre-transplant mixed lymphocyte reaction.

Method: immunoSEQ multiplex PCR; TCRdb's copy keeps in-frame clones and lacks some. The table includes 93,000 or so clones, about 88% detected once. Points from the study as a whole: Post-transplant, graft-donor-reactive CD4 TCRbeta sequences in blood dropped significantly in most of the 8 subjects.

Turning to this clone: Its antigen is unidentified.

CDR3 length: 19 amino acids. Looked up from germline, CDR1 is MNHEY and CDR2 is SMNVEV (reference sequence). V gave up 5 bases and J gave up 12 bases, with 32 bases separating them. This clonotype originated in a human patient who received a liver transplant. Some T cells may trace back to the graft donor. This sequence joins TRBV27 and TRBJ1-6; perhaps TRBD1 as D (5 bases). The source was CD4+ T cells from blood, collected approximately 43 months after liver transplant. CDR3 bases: TGTGCCAGCAGTACGAGGGGCGGATCCTTAACCTCCCTCCTCCTACCCCTCCACTTT. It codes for CASSTRGGSLTSLLLPLHF.